A single sample is the source of the 2 T cell receptor beta chains below, sequenced in a study of cytomegalovirus exposure and HLA in healthy donors. Both 60 Vbeta primers and 13 Jbeta primers went into the PCR. The table came from immunoSEQ multiplex PCR; TCRdb's copy has only in-frame clones and leaves some out. The profile shows about 98,000 clones, under 80% of them singletons. The specimen sequenced was PBMCs. These receptors were obtained from a male donor in good health and CMV-seronegative.

CDR3 sequence reads: CASSGISGANVLTF. In nucleotides, the CDR3 is TGTGCCAGTTCAGGGATCTCTGGGGCCAACGTCCTGACTTTC. V and J are TRBV27 and TRBJ2-6; D may be TRBD1 (5 bases). V shed 9 bases and J shed 0 bases, with 9 bases lying between them. The germline CDR1 and CDR2 sequences are MNHEY and SMNVEV (reference sequence). The length of the CDR3 is 14 residues.

The chain recombines TRBV28 with TRBJ1-5; 9 nucleotides agree with TRBD1. The CDR3 is 17 amino acids. Germline trimming cut 6 bases from V and 6 bases from J; bases unmatched to any gene: 15. Germline lookup yields CDR1 MDHEN and CDR2 SYDVKM. The CDR3 spells CASSPFDAGTGTQPQHF. The DNA for the CDR3 is TGTGCCAGCAGCCCGTTTGATGCTGGGACAGGGACTCAGCCCCAGCATTTT.